This TCR beta chain was obtained from a study of T cells after yellow fever vaccination. TCRdb reprocessed the 5' RACE reads with MiXCR, giving one entry per CDR3 protein. Here the sample spans around 590,000 distinct CDR3 sequences, over 9% being singletons. V trimming: 0 bases; J trimming: 6 bases; junction bases outside the gene matches: 10. Germline values: CDR1 MGHRA, CDR2 YSYEKL. The CDR3 consists of 16 residues. The receptor comes from a man younger than 45 who received the YFV17D yellow fever vaccine. The chain recombines TRBV4-1 with TRBJ2-7; TRBD2 agrees at 8 bases. The material was PBMCs, obtained on the day of the yellow fever booster vaccination. The CDR3 DNA follows: TGCGCCAGCAGCCAAGATGTCCCAGCGGGAGTTGGCGAGCAGTACTTC. It yields the protein CASSQDVPAGVGEQYF.